This paragraph covers one T cell receptor (beta chain) sequence. Its specificity is unknown. Runs used v3.0 of the immunoSEQ assay and were done at survey level. Libraries were prepared by immunoSEQ multiplex PCR; TCRdb keeps only in-frame clonotypes and omits some of them. Of around 35,000 clones detected, around 78% appear once; the ten largest clones hold 8% to 10%. These data originate in a study of long-term antiretroviral therapy in people with HIV. Study outcomes and limitations: Controls exceeded HIV repertoires in CDR3 length range. Clonotypes expanded prior to ART showed repertoire dominance at all sampled time points.

The CDR3 spans 14 residues. The V end was cut by 2 bases, the J end by 0 bases, with 4 bases between. Looked up from germline, CDR1 is SGHTA and CDR2 is FQGNSA. V is TRBV7-2 and J is TRBJ2-2; no clear D. This sequence originates from a woman between 45 and 65 years old with HIV. This material consisted of unsorted PBMCs, taken 3.1 years after starting antiretroviral therapy. The DNA of the CDR3 is TGTGCCAGCAGCTTACAACCGAACACCGGGGAGCTGTTTTTT. Its protein is CASSLQPNTGELFF.